The rows below give T cell receptor beta chains drawn from one sample of a study of T cell repertoires in cytomegalovirus infection. TCRdb independently ran MiXCR on the reads; one entry per CDR3 protein. Of about 190,000 distinct CDR3 sequences detected, 28% appear once; the ten largest clones hold roughly 29%. Sequencing was carried out using PBMCs. The receptor source for this set is a human donor in good health (CMV status not recorded). Some clones in this sample may be carry-over from other donors' samples. CDR3s include the opening cysteine and the closing phenylalanine or tryptophan. D genes are given only for firm matches. Size values are once, few and many counts, or a class for expanded clones, and some rows have none.

abundance: -
j_gene: TRBJ2-7
d_gene: TRBD1
v_gene: TRBV7-2
CDR3aa: CASSPRGRSYEQYF
CDR3nt: TGTGCCAGCAGCCCCAGGGGGCGCTCCTACGAGCAGTACTTC

abundance: few
j_gene: TRBJ1-6
d_gene: TRBD1
v_gene: TRBV7-2
CDR3aa: CASSLQQGAASPLHF
CDR3nt: TGTGCCAGCAGCTTACAACAGGGGGCTGCCTCACCCCTCCACTTT

abundance: few
j_gene: TRBJ1-2
d_gene: TRBD1
v_gene: TRBV29-1
CDR3aa: CSVWDRGYGYTF
CDR3nt: TGCAGCGTTTGGGACAGGGGCTATGGCTACACCTTC

abundance: -
j_gene: TRBJ2-5
d_gene: -
v_gene: TRBV3-1
CDR3aa: CASSQELPGETQYF
CDR3nt: TGTGCCAGCAGCCAAGAACTGCCGGGAGAGACCCAGTACTTC

abundance: few
j_gene: TRBJ2-3
d_gene: -
v_gene: TRBV25-1
CDR3aa: CASGEGGQDTQYF
CDR3nt: TGTGCCAGCGGGGAAGGGGGGCAAGATACGCAGTATTTT

abundance: -
j_gene: TRBJ1-3
d_gene: -
v_gene: TRBV6-8
CDR3aa: CASSLDERVGNTIYF
CDR3nt: TGTGCCAGCAGCTTGGACGAGAGAGTTGGAAACACCATATATTTT

abundance: -
j_gene: TRBJ1-1
d_gene: -
v_gene: TRBV2
CDR3aa: CASSEGIWDTEAFF
CDR3nt: TGTGCCAGCAGTGAAGGGATTTGGGACACTGAAGCTTTCTTT

abundance: few
j_gene: TRBJ2-3
d_gene: -
v_gene: TRBV7-9
CDR3aa: CASSLDGGPTDTQYF
CDR3nt: TGTGCCAGCAGCTTAGACGGTGGACCCACAGATACGCAGTATTTT

abundance: few
j_gene: TRBJ1-2
d_gene: -
v_gene: TRBV12-3/TRBV12-4
CDR3aa: CASSLAGGMGGYTF
CDR3nt: TGTGCCAGCAGTTTAGCAGGGGGTATGGGTGGCTACACCTTC

abundance: -
j_gene: TRBJ1-4
d_gene: TRBD1
v_gene: TRBV30
CDR3aa: CAARQGLNEKLFF
CDR3nt: TGTGCCGCCCGACAGGGGCTTAATGAAAAACTGTTTTTT

abundance: -
j_gene: TRBJ1-1
d_gene: -
v_gene: TRBV7-3
CDR3aa: CASRRTMNTEAFF
CDR3nt: TGTGCCAGCAGACGTACCATGAACACTGAAGCTTTCTTT

abundance: -
j_gene: TRBJ1-2
d_gene: -
v_gene: TRBV7-8
CDR3aa: CASSPSPRPYGYTF
CDR3nt: TGTGCCAGCAGCCCCAGTCCCAGGCCCTATGGCTACACCTTC

abundance: -
j_gene: TRBJ2-3
d_gene: -
v_gene: TRBV9
CDR3aa: CASSVGGGRGTDTQYF
CDR3nt: TGTGCCAGCAGCGTAGGCGGGGGCCGAGGAACAGATACGCAGTATTTT

abundance: few
j_gene: TRBJ1-5
d_gene: -
v_gene: TRBV7-2
CDR3aa: CASSITGVTDQPQHF
CDR3nt: TGTGCCAGCAGCATCACGGGGGTAACTGATCAGCCCCAGCATTTT

abundance: many
j_gene: TRBJ1-1
d_gene: -
v_gene: TRBV5-5
CDR3aa: CASSFGRVGTEAFF
CDR3nt: TGTGCCAGCAGCTTTGGCAGGGTGGGCACTGAAGCTTTCTTT

abundance: -
j_gene: TRBJ1-4
d_gene: TRBD1
v_gene: TRBV2
CDR3aa: CASSHGQGINEKLFF
CDR3nt: TGTGCCAGCAGTCATGGACAGGGGATTAATGAAAAACTGTTTTTT

abundance: -
j_gene: TRBJ1-1
d_gene: TRBD1
v_gene: TRBV5-1
CDR3aa: CASSLGQGNEAFF
CDR3nt: TGCGCCAGCAGCTTGGGACAGGGAAATGAAGCTTTCTTT

abundance: few
j_gene: TRBJ2-2
d_gene: -
v_gene: TRBV12-3/TRBV12-4
CDR3aa: CASSGDGTSNTGELFF
CDR3nt: TGTGCCAGCAGCGGGGATGGGACATCGAACACCGGGGAGCTGTTTTTT

abundance: -
j_gene: TRBJ1-5
d_gene: -
v_gene: TRBV7-2
CDR3aa: CASSPDSGRQPQHF
CDR3nt: TGTGCCAGCAGCCCCGACTCTGGACGTCAGCCCCAGCATTTT

abundance: -
j_gene: TRBJ1-3
d_gene: -
v_gene: TRBV4-3
CDR3aa: CASSQAHSYSGNTIYF
CDR3nt: TGCGCCAGCAGCCAAGCACACAGCTACTCTGGAAACACCATATATTTT

abundance: -
j_gene: TRBJ2-3
d_gene: TRBD1
v_gene: TRBV6-1
CDR3aa: CASTQGRDRGQGTDTQYF
CDR3nt: TGTGCCAGCACTCAAGGCCGGGACAGGGGTCAAGGCACAGATACGCAGTATTTT

abundance: -
j_gene: TRBJ1-1
d_gene: -
v_gene: TRBV29-1
CDR3aa: CSVASGRVTEAFF
CDR3nt: TGCAGCGTCGCTAGTGGCAGGGTCACTGAAGCTTTCTTT

abundance: -
j_gene: TRBJ1-1
d_gene: TRBD1
v_gene: TRBV20-1
CDR3aa: CSARDVDRGLTEAFF
CDR3nt: TGCAGTGCTAGAGATGTGGACAGGGGGCTCACTGAAGCTTTCTTT

abundance: -
j_gene: TRBJ1-1
d_gene: -
v_gene: TRBV7-9
CDR3aa: CASSPIRGDTEAFF
CDR3nt: TGTGCCAGCAGCCCAATTAGGGGAGACACTGAAGCTTTCTTT

abundance: many
j_gene: TRBJ1-6
d_gene: -
v_gene: TRBV7-2
CDR3aa: CASRDIRQAGRNSPLHF
CDR3nt: TGTGCCAGCAGGGATATCCGCCAGGCAGGCCGAAATTCACCCCTCCACTTT

abundance: -
j_gene: TRBJ1-1
d_gene: -
v_gene: TRBV6-5
CDR3aa: CASTEYGGTEAFF
CDR3nt: TGTGCCAGCACCGAGTATGGTGGGACTGAAGCTTTCTTT

abundance: few
j_gene: TRBJ2-4
d_gene: -
v_gene: TRBV5-1
CDR3aa: CASSLETAKNIQYF
CDR3nt: TGCGCCAGCAGCTTGGAAACGGCCAAAAACATTCAGTACTTC

abundance: -
j_gene: TRBJ1-2
d_gene: -
v_gene: TRBV7-4
CDR3aa: CASSPPRRMKLYGYTF
CDR3nt: TGTGCCAGCAGCCCCCCGAGGAGGATGAAACTCTATGGCTACACCTTC

abundance: few
j_gene: TRBJ1-2
d_gene: -
v_gene: TRBV2
CDR3aa: CASRADGDYGYTF
CDR3nt: TGTGCCAGCAGAGCGGACGGGGACTATGGCTACACCTTC

abundance: few
j_gene: TRBJ1-4
d_gene: -
v_gene: TRBV18
CDR3aa: CASSPPTGVGEKLFF
CDR3nt: TGTGCCAGCTCACCACCGACGGGTGTAGGGGAAAAACTGTTTTTT

abundance: few
j_gene: TRBJ2-5
d_gene: -
v_gene: TRBV7-6
CDR3aa: CASSLVRGPQETQYF
CDR3nt: TGTGCCAGCAGCTTAGTTCGGGGGCCTCAAGAGACCCAGTACTTC

abundance: once
j_gene: TRBJ1-1
d_gene: -
v_gene: TRBV20-1
CDR3aa: CSAYGTMNTEAFF
CDR3nt: TGCAGTGCTTACGGGACGATGAACACTGAAGCTTTCTTT

abundance: few
j_gene: TRBJ2-4
d_gene: -
v_gene: TRBV7-8
CDR3aa: CASSLLGGRENIQYF
CDR3nt: TGTGCCAGCAGCTTATTGGGGGGCCGAGAAAACATTCAGTACTTC

abundance: once
j_gene: TRBJ1-5
d_gene: -
v_gene: TRBV19
CDR3aa: CASSRNRRDPRNQPQHF
CDR3nt: TGTGCCAGTAGTAGGAACCGTCGGGATCCTCGAAATCAGCCCCAGCATTTT

abundance: -
j_gene: TRBJ2-3
d_gene: -
v_gene: TRBV14
CDR3aa: CASSRGPTWGDTQYF
CDR3nt: TGTGCCAGCAGCCGCGGCCCGACCTGGGGAGATACGCAGTATTTT

abundance: -
j_gene: TRBJ1-6
d_gene: -
v_gene: TRBV12-3/TRBV12-4
CDR3aa: CASSPDRNLKGSPLHF
CDR3nt: TGTGCCAGCAGCCCCGACAGGAACTTAAAGGGCTCACCCCTCCACTTT

abundance: -
j_gene: TRBJ2-5
d_gene: -
v_gene: TRBV7-3
CDR3aa: CASSSTGPQETQYF
CDR3nt: TGTGCCAGCAGCTCGACAGGCCCCCAAGAGACCCAGTACTTC

abundance: once
j_gene: TRBJ1-4
d_gene: -
v_gene: TRBV5-1
CDR3aa: CASSSRDISTNEKLFF
CDR3nt: TGCGCCAGCAGTTCCCGGGACATATCAACTAATGAAAAACTGTTTTTT

abundance: -
j_gene: TRBJ1-2
d_gene: -
v_gene: TRBV14
CDR3aa: CASSQDPRGRVYGYTF
CDR3nt: TGTGCCAGCAGCCAAGATCCCCGGGGCAGGGTCTATGGCTACACCTTC

abundance: many
j_gene: TRBJ2-3
d_gene: TRBD1
v_gene: TRBV7-6
CDR3aa: CASSKGQSPGDTQYF
CDR3nt: TGTGCCAGCAGCAAGGGACAGTCACCTGGGGATACGCAGTATTTT

abundance: few
j_gene: TRBJ1-1
d_gene: TRBD1
v_gene: TRBV29-1
CDR3aa: CSVVVRGLGISEAFF
CDR3nt: TGCAGCGTTGTTGTCAGGGGGCTGGGAATCTCTGAAGCTTTCTTT

abundance: few
j_gene: TRBJ1-1
d_gene: -
v_gene: TRBV30
CDR3aa: CAWKQVEAFF
CDR3nt: TGTGCCTGGAAGCAGGTTGAAGCTTTCTTT

abundance: few
j_gene: TRBJ1-5
d_gene: -
v_gene: TRBV7-9
CDR3aa: CASSLVGSRRSNQPQHF
CDR3nt: TGTGCCAGCAGCTTGGTGGGTAGCCGCCGGAGCAATCAGCCCCAGCATTTT

abundance: few
j_gene: TRBJ1-5
d_gene: -
v_gene: TRBV6-2/TRBV6-3
CDR3aa: CASSLRAGGKGNQPQHF
CDR3nt: TGTGCCAGCAGCCTCCGGGCGGGGGGAAAGGGCAATCAGCCCCAGCATTTT

abundance: few
j_gene: TRBJ1-1
d_gene: TRBD1
v_gene: TRBV6-1
CDR3aa: CASDPRQGMAEAFF
CDR3nt: TGTGCCAGCGACCCGCGACAGGGGATGGCTGAAGCTTTCTTT

abundance: few
j_gene: TRBJ1-4
d_gene: -
v_gene: TRBV20-1
CDR3aa: CSASRTAGGKLFF
CDR3nt: TGCAGTGCCAGTAGGACAGCCGGTGGAAAACTGTTTTTT